This T cell receptor beta chain was found in a study of T cell changes during pregnancy in multiple sclerosis. CDR1 is SGHAT and CDR2 is FQNNGV in the germline V gene. J was trimmed by 3 bases and V by 2 bases; bases with no gene match: 3. The length of the CDR3 is 16 residues. The data were produced by immunoSEQ multiplex PCR, yet TCRdb's version contains in-frame clones alone and is incomplete. The table shows about 13,000 clones, with 88% occurring only once. The sequenced sample was CD8+ T cells from peripheral blood mononuclear cells, obtained in the first trimester of pregnancy. The receptor was derived from a female donor with multiple sclerosis, enrolled in a pregnancy study. The V gene is TRBV11-2, the J gene TRBJ2-1; 11 bases line up with TRBD1. As DNA, the CDR3 is TGTGCCAGCAGCTTAAGAGGGACAGGGGGCTACAATGAGCAGTTCTTC. It codes for CASSLRGTGGYNEQFF.